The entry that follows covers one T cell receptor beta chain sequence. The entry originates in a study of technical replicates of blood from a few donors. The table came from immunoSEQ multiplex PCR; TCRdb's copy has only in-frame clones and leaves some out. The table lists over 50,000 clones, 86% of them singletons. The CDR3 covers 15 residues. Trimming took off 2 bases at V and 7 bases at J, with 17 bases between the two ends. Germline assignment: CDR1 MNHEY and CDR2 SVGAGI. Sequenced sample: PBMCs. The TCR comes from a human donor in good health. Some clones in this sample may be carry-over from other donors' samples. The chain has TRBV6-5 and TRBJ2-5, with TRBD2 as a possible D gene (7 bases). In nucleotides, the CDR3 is TGTGCCAGCAGTTACGTGGGGGGGCCGCGATTGACCCAGTACTTC. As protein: CASSYVGGPRLTQYF.